This T cell receptor (beta chain) was identified during a study of tumor-infiltrating lymphocytes in primary liver carcinoma. Overall study context: Measuring about 4 to 10 cm across, the tumors were staged as T1-T3 N0M0.

Points on this clonotype: As yet, its antigen is unknown. A junction end diverges from the germline sequence, so it may reflect a read error.

This CDR3 contains 15 residues. From germline, CDR1 is SGHAT and CDR2 FQNNGV. Extraction of RNA together with DNA used about 18-31 mg of unsorted bulk tissue. The input was about 490 ng total RNA; TCR beta cDNA was made from it with a constant-region primer. A slightly modified ARM-PCR protocol with three nested multiplex PCR rounds produced these TCR beta libraries. The study ran its first two PCR rounds for around 10 cycles each, using TRBV1-TRBV30 forward primers and a C-beta reverse primer. TCRdb re-derived calls from the multiplex PCR reads in MiXCR, one entry per CDR3 protein. Of around 100,000 distinct CDR3 sequences listed, about 70% are singletons. General observations from the study: Only about 7-25% of top clones showed up in all five tumor regions.

This chain joins TRBV11-2 and TRBJ1-2, with D possibly being TRBD1 (6 bases). This TCR came from a woman aged 55 to 70 with primary liver carcinoma and hepatitis B virus infection. Sequencing was carried out using liver tumor tissue from sampling region 2. Described subset: tumor region T2, inferior pole. The CDR3, as DNA: TGTGCCAACAGCTTAGACCCAGGGGCAAACTATGGCTACGCCTTC. Its protein product is CANSLDPGANYGYAF.